This T cell receptor (beta chain) emerged from a study of blood T cell repertoires in COVID-19. Germline V CDR1 and CDR2: SGHRS, YFSETQ. The ends lost 0 bases at V and 4 bases at J; junction bases unmatched: 5. The CDR3 length is 15 residues. The Seattle site enrolled patients during active infection and followed them longitudinally. In the study's own analysis: Amplification with reference gene primers provided the estimates of nucleated cell counts. Using immunoSEQ multiplex PCR, the repertoire was profiled, and TCRdb retains in-frame clones only, with some absent. V and J calls plus clone size are reproduced from that table; the DNA served to infer D and trimming. The sample has more than 350,000 clones, around 87% seen once.

The J gene is TRBJ1-1, the V gene TRBV5-1; TRBD1 matches 8 bases. The sequence was obtained from a woman in her twenties or thirties with COVID-19, enrolled during active disease. The material sequenced was peripheral blood. CDR3: CASSLGTGGGTEAFF. CDR3 DNA: TGCGCCAGCAGCTTGGGTACAGGGGGTGGCACTGAAGCTTTCTTT.